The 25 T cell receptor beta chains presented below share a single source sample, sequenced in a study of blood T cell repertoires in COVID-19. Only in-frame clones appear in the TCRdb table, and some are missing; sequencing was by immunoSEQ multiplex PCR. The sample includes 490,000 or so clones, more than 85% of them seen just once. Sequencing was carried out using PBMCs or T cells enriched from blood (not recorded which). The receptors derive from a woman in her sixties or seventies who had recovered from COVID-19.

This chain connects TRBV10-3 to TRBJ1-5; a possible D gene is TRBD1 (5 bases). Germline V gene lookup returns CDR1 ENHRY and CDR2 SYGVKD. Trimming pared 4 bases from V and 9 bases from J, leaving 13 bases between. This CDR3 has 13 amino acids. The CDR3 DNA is TGTGCCATCAGTGGGTTACAGGTCGGGCCCCAGCATTTT. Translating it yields CAISGLQVGPQHF.

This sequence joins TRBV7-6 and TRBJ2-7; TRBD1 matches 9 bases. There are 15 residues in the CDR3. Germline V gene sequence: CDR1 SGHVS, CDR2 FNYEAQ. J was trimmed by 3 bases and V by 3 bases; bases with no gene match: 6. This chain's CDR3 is CASSFRTGAIYEQYF. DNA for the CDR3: TGTGCCAGCAGCTTTAGGACAGGGGCAATCTACGAGCAGTACTTC. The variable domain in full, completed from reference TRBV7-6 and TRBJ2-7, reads GAGVSQSPRYKVTKRGQDVALRCDPISGHVSLYWYRQALGQGPEFLTYFNYEAQQDKSGLPNDRFSAERPEGSISTLTIQRTEQRDSAMYRCASSFRTGAIYEQYFGPGTRLTVT.

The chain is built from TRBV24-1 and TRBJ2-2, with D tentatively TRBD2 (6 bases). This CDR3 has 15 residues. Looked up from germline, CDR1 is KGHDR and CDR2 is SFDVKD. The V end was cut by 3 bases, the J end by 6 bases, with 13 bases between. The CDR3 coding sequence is TGTGCCACCAGTGATCCCCGGGGGTTCGCCGGGGAGCTGTTTTTT. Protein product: CATSDPRGFAGELFF.

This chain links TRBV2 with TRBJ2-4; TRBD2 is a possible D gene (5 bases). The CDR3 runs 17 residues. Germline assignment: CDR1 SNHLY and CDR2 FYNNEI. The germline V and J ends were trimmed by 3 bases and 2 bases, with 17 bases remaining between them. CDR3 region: CASSEWSGVESKNIQYF. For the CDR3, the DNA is TGTGCCAGCAGTGAGTGGTCCGGGGTCGAGTCCAAAAACATTCAGTACTTC.

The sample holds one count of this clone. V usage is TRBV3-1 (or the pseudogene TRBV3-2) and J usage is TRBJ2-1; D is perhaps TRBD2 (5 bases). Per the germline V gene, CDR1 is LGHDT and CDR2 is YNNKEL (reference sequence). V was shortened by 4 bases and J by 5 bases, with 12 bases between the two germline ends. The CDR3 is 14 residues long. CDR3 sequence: CASSPPSADNEQFF. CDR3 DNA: TGTGCCAGCAGCCCCCCGTCAGCGGACAATGAGCAGTTCTTC.

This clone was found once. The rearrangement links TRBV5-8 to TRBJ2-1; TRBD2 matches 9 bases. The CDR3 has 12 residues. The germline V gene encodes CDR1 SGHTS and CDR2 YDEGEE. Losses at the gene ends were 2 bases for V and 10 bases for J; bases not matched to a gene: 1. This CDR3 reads CASSFAGGEQFF. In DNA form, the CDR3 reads TGTGCCAGCAGCTTCGCGGGGGGGGAGCAGTTCTTC.

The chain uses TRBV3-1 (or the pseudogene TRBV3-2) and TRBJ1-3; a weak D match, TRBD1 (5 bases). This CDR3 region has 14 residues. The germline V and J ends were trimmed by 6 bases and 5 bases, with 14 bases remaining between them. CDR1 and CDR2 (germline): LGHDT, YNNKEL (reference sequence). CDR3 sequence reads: CASSPLEGRNTIYF. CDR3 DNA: TGTGCCAGCAGTCCCCTGGAGGGGAGAAACACCATATATTTT.

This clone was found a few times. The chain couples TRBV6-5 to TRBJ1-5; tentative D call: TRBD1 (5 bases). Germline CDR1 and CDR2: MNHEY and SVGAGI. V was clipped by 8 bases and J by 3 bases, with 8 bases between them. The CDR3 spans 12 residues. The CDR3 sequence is CASGGFNQPQHF. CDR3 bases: TGTGCCAGCGGGGGGTTCAATCAGCCCCAGCATTTT.

The CDR3 sequence is CATSREGRGQPQHF. The CDR3 DNA sequence: TGTGCCACCAGCAGAGAGGGGCGAGGTCAGCCCCAGCATTTT. J is TRBJ1-5 and V is TRBV15, with a weak D call TRBD1 (5 bases). The V end was cut by 0 bases, the J end by 6 bases, with 9 bases between. CDR1 LNHNV and CDR2 YYDKDF come from the germline V gene (reference sequence). This CDR3 contains 14 residues.

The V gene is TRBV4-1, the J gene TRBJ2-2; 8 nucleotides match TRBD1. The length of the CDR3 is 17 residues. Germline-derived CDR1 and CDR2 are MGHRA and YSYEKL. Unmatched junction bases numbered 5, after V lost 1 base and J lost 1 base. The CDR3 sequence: CASSQATGAMNTGELFF. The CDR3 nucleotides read TGCGCCAGCAGCCAAGCGACAGGGGCGATGAACACCGGGGAGCTGTTTTTT.

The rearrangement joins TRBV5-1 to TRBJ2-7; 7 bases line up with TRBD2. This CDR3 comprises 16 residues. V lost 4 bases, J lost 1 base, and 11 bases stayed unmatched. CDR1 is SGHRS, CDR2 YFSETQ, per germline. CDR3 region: CASSLSGLGSSYEQYF. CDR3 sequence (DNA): TGCGCCAGCAGCCTTTCCGGACTAGGAAGTTCCTACGAGCAGTACTTC.

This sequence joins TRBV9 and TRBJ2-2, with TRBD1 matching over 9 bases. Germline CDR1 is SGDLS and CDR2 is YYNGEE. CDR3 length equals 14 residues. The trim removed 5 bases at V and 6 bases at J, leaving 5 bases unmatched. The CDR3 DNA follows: TGTGCCAGCAGATTAGGACAGGGGCCCGGGGAGCTGTTTTTT. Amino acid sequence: CASRLGQGPGELFF.

The CDR3 DNA is TGCGCCAGCAGCTTTAGCGGGGGGGCCACAGATACGCAGTATTTT. Its protein product is CASSFSGGATDTQYF. The V gene is TRBV5-1, the J gene TRBJ2-3; 11 positions agree with TRBD2. After removal of 2 bases from V and 2 bases from J, the junction contained 1 base not matched to a gene. The CDR3 sequence is 15 residues long. Germline lookup yields CDR1 SGHRS and CDR2 YFSETQ.

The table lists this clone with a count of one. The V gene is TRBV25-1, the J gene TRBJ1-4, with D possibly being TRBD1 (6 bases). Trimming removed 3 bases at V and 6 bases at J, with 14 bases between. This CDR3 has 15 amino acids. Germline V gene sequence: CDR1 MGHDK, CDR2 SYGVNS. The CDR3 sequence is CASSDLGEGDEKLFF. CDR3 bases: TGTGCCAGCAGTGATCTTGGGGAGGGGGATGAAAAACTGTTTTTT.

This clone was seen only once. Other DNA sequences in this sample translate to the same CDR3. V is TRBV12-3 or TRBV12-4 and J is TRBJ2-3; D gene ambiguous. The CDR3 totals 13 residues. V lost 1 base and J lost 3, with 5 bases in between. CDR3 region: CASSLGRTDTQYF. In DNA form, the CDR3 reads TGTGCCAGCAGTTTAGGGCGGACAGATACGCAGTATTTT.

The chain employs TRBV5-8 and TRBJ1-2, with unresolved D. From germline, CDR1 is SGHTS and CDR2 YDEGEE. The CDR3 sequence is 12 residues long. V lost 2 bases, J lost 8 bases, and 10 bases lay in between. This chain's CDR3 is CASSFSGQGYTF. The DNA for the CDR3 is TGTGCCAGCAGCTTCTCAGGTCAAGGCTACACCTTC.

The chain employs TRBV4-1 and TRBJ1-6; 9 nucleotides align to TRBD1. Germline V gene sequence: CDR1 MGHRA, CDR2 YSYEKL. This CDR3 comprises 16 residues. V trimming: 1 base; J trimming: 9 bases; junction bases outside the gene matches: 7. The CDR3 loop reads CASSQGGGQGTSPLHF. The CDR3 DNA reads TGCGCCAGCAGCCAAGGGGGAGGACAGGGGACTTCACCCCTCCACTTT.

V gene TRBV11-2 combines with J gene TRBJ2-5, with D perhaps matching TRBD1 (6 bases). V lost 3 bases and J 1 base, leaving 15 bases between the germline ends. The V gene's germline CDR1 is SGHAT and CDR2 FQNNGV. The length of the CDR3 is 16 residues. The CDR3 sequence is CASSFSVGQTQETQYF. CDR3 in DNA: TGTGCCAGCAGCTTCTCCGTCGGACAGACCCAAGAGACCCAGTACTTC.

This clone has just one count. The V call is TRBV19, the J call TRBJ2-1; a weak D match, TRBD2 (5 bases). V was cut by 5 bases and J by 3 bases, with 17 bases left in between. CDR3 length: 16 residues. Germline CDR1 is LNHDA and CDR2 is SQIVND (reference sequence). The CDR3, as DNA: TGTGCCAGTAGTCAGAGGGCCCTTTTTAGCTACAATGAGCAGTTCTTC. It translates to CASSQRALFSYNEQFF.

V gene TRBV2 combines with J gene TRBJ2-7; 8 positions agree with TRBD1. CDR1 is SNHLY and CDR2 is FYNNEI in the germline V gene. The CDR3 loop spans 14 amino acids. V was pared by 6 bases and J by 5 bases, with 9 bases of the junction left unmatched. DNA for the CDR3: TGTGCCAGCAGGGACAGGGACGGCGGAAACGAGCAGTACTTC. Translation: CASRDRDGGNEQYF.

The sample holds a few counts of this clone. The CDR3 DNA is TGTGCCAGCAGTTACTCGGAGGCAGCGAACACCGGGGAGCTGTTTTTT. Its translation is CASSYSEAANTGELFF. The rearrangement uses TRBV6-5 and TRBJ2-2; a possible D gene is TRBD2 (5 bases). The CDR3 covers 16 residues. Germline V CDR1 and CDR2: MNHEY, SVGAGI. V dropped 0 bases and J dropped 0 bases, with 8 bases sitting between them.

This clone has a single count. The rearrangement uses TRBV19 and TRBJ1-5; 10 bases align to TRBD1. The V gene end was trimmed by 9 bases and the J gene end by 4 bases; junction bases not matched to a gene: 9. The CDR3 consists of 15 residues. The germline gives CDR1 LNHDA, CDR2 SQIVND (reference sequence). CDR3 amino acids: CASHTLGQGNQPQHF. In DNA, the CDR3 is TGTGCCAGCCATACCCTGGGACAGGGGAATCAGCCCCAGCATTTT. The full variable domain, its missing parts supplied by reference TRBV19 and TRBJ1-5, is DGGITQSPKYLFRKEGQNVTLSCEQNLNHDAMYWYRQDPGQGLRLIYYSQIVNDFQKGDIAEGYSVSREKKESFPLTVTSAQKNPTAFYLCASHTLGQGNQPQHFGDGTRLSIL.

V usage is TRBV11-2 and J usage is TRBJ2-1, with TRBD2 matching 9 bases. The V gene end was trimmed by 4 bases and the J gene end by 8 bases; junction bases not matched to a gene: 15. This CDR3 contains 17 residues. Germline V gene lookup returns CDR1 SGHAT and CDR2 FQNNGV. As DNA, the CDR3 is TGTGCCAGCAGCTCCAGGGCGATGGCGGGGGGGATACATGAGCAGTTCTTC. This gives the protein CASSSRAMAGGIHEQFF.

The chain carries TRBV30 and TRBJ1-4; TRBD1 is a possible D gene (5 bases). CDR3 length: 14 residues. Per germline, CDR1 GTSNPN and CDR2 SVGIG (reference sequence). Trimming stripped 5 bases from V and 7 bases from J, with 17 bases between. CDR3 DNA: TGTGCCTGGGGGGCCTACTCCGGCGGTGAAAAACTGTTTTTT. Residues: CAWGAYSGGEKLFF.

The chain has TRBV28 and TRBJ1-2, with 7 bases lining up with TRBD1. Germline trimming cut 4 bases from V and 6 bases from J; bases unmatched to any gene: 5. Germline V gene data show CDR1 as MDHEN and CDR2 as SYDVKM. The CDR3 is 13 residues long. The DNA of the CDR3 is TGTGCCAGCAGTTCGGGACAGAAACATGGCTACACCTTC. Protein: CASSSGQKHGYTF.